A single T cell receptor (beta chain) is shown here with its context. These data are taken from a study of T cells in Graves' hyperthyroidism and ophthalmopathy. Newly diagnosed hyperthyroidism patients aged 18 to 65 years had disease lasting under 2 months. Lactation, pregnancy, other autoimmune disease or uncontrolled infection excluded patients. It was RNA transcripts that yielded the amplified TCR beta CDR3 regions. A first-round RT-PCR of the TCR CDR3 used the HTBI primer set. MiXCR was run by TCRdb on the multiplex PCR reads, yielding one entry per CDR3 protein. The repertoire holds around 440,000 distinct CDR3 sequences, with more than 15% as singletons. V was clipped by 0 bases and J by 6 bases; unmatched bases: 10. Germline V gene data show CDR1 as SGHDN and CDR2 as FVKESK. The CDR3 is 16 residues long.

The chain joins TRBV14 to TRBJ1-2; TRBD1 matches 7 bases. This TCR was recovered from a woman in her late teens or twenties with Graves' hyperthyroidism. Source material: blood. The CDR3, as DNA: TGTGCCAGCAGCCAAGAAGTAACAGGGGTACTGAATGGCTACACCTTC. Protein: CASSQEVTGVLNGYTF.